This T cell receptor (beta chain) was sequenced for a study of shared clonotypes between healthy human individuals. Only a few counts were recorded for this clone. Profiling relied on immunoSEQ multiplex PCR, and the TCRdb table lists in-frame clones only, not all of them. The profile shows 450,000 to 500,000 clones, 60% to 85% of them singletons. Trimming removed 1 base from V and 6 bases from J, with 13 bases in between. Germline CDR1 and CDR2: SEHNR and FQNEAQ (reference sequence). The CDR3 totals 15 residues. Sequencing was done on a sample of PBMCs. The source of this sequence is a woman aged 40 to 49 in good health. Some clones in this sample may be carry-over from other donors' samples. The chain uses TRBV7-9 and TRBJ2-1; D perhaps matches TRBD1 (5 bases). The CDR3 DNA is TGTGCCAGCAGCTTAGGTGACAGCATCTCCAATGAGCAGTTCTTC. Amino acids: CASSLGDSISNEQFF.